Listed below are T cell receptor beta chains from one sample, sequenced in a study of neurological immune-mediated disorders. TCRdb reprocessed the 5' RACE reads via MiXCR and lists one record per CDR3 protein. The profile shows 66,000 or so distinct CDR3 sequences, 3% to 4% of them singletons. Sample: PBMCs. The origin of the receptors is a middle-aged man with multiple sclerosis. Each CDR3 is given with its conserved first and last residue. D genes are given only for firm matches. Size tells how often a clone was seen (once, few, many) or the class of an expanded clone, and some rows leave it out.

>TRBJ1-5|TRBV7-2|many|-
CASSEFNQPQHF
TGTGCCAGCAGCGAGTTTAATCAGCCCCAGCATTTT
>TRBJ2-1|TRBV20-1|many|TRBD2
CSAREGGDEQFF
TGCAGTGCTAGAGAGGGGGGGGATGAGCAGTTCTTC
>TRBJ1-2|TRBV10-3|many|-
CAISDTASNYGYTF
TGTGCCATCAGTGATACGGCATCTAACTATGGCTACACCTTC
>TRBJ2-1|TRBV20-1|many|-
CSASSGGRVAEQFF
TGCAGTGCTAGTAGTGGGGGCAGGGTCGCTGAGCAGTTCTTC
>TRBJ2-5|TRBV5-1|many|TRBD2
CASSLVLAAQETQYF
TGCGCCAGCAGCTTGGTCCTAGCGGCACAAGAGACCCAGTACTTC
>TRBJ2-5|TRBV6-5|many|-
CASRHSYNEYF
TGTGCCAGCAGACACTCCTACAATGAGTACTTC
>TRBJ1-1|TRBV18|many|TRBD1
CASSLRDRGEAFF
TGTGCCAGCTCACTTAGGGACAGGGGCGAAGCTTTCTTT
>TRBJ1-1|TRBV7-2|few|-
CASSYGTANTEAFF
TGTGCCAGCAGCTACGGGACGGCCAACACTGAAGCTTTCTTT
>TRBJ2-3|TRBV7-3|many|TRBD2
CASSLTGLAGGTDTQYF
TGTGCCAGCAGCTTAACTGGACTAGCGGGAGGTACAGATACGCAGTATTTT
>TRBJ2-5|TRBV5-1|many|TRBD2
CASSLAGDKETQYF
TGCGCCAGCAGCTTAGCGGGGGACAAAGAGACCCAGTACTTC
>TRBJ2-7|TRBV5-1|many|-
CASSLGRTDLYEQYF
TGCGCCAGCAGCTTGGGGAGGACGGACTTATACGAGCAGTACTTC
>TRBJ2-3|TRBV5-4|-|TRBD2
CASSSAVSGPLPYADTQYF
TGTGCCAGCAGCTCTGCGGTTAGCGGGCCTCTCCCGTACGCAGATACGCAGTATTTT
>TRBJ1-6|TRBV20-1|many|-
CSALDRRGGNSPLHF
TGCAGTGCTTTGGATCGCAGGGGAGGGAATTCACCCCTCCACTTT
>TRBJ2-2|TRBV18|many|-
CASSPFLQGATGELFF
TGTGCCAGCTCACCCTTTCTCCAGGGAGCCACCGGGGAGCTGTTTTTT
>TRBJ1-5|TRBV12-3/TRBV12-4|many|TRBD1
CASSFSNRGDQPQHF
TGTGCCAGCAGTTTTTCCAACAGGGGTGACCAGCCCCAGCATTTT
>TRBJ1-6|TRBV12-3/TRBV12-4|many|TRBD1
CASSLATGGYSPLHF
TGTGCCAGCAGTTTGGCTACAGGGGGCTATTCACCCCTCCACTTT
>TRBJ2-2|TRBV20-1|many|-
CSAHVSGPGDTGELFF
TGCAGTGCCCACGTGTCGGGACCCGGGGACACCGGGGAGCTGTTTTTT
>TRBJ1-1|TRBV15|many|-
CATSSRGGTEAFF
TGTGCCACCAGCAGCAGGGGCGGGACTGAAGCTTTCTTT
>TRBJ2-3|TRBV4-2|many|TRBD2
CASSPGGELSTDTQYF
TGTGCCAGCAGCCCCGGGGGGGAGCTAAGCACAGATACGCAGTATTTT
>TRBJ1-5|TRBV5-5|many|TRBD1
CASNPGTGGNQPQHF
TGTGCCAGCAACCCCGGGACAGGGGGCAATCAGCCCCAGCATTTT
>TRBJ2-1|TRBV5-6|many|-
CASSLARREQFF
TGTGCCAGCAGCTTGGCTCGGAGGGAGCAGTTCTTC
>TRBJ2-2|TRBV7-8|many|-
CASSLALGGGFEVNTGELFF
TGTGCCAGCAGCTTAGCGCTCGGGGGAGGATTCGAAGTGAACACCGGGGAGCTGTTTTTT
>TRBJ1-4|TRBV6-5|many|-
CASSPLRGEKLFF
TGTGCCAGCAGTCCCCTACGTGGTGAAAAACTGTTTTTT
>TRBJ1-2|TRBV5-1|many|TRBD1
CASRSGDRANYYGYTF
TGCGCCAGCAGATCAGGGGACAGGGCGAATTACTATGGCTACACCTTC
>TRBJ2-1|TRBV20-1|many|TRBD2
CSARGGSGRHSEQFF
TGCAGTGCTAGGGGGGGAAGCGGGAGGCATAGTGAGCAGTTCTTC
>TRBJ2-2|TRBV5-1|many|-
CASGHEGYTGELFF
TGCGCCAGCGGTCATGAAGGATACACCGGGGAGCTGTTTTTT
>TRBJ2-6|TRBV7-9|medium-sized|-
CASSLVGSGANVLTF
TGCGCCAGCAGCTTGGTTGGATCTGGGGCCAACGTCCTGACTTTC
>TRBJ2-7|TRBV12-3/TRBV12-4|many|TRBD1
CASSLALGTGGYEQYF
TGTGCCAGCAGTTTGGCCCTGGGGACAGGGGGCTACGAGCAGTACTTC
>TRBJ2-3|TRBV20-1|many|TRBD2
CSASRGGLAGRWADTQYF
TGCAGTGCTAGTAGGGGGGGACTAGCGGGAAGGTGGGCAGATACGCAGTATTTT
>TRBJ1-1|TRBV5-1|many|-
CASSRSGSMNTEAFF
TGCGCCAGCAGCAGATCGGGGTCAATGAACACTGAAGCTTTCTTT
>TRBJ1-5|TRBV6-2/TRBV6-3|many|-
CASSPADTYQPQHF
TGTGCCAGCAGTCCGGCGGACACGTATCAGCCCCAGCATTTT
>TRBJ1-1|TRBV7-9|few|-
CASSQTTKGGTEAFF
TGTGCCAGCAGCCAAACAACCAAGGGAGGGACTGAAGCTTTCTTT
>TRBJ1-1|TRBV12-3/TRBV12-4|many|-
CASSLGTENTEAFF
TGTGCCAGCAGTTTAGGAACAGAGAACACTGAAGCTTTCTTT
>TRBJ2-7|TRBV7-2|many|TRBD1
CASSRTGNYEQYF
TGTGCCAGCAGCCGGACAGGGAACTACGAGCAGTACTTC
>TRBJ1-5|TRBV2|many|-
CASDLGGQPQHF
TGTGCCAGCGATTTAGGTGGGCAGCCCCAGCATTTT
>TRBJ1-1|TRBV5-5|many|TRBD1
CASSLGQGLTEAFF
TGTGCCAGCAGCTTGGGACAGGGTTTGACTGAAGCTTTCTTT
>TRBJ2-5|TRBV12-3/TRBV12-4|many|-
CASSPLIGINNQETQYF
TGTGCCAGCAGTCCCCTCATCGGGATTAATAACCAAGAGACCCAGTACTTC
>TRBJ2-1|TRBV10-3|many|-
CAIRRGGGNEQFF
TGTGCCATCAGGAGGGGGGGAGGAAATGAGCAGTTCTTC
>TRBJ1-2|TRBV7-9|many|-
CASSPGGEVYGYTF
TGTGCCAGCAGCCCCGGCGGGGAAGTTTATGGCTACACCTTC
>TRBJ1-1|TRBV20-1|many|-
CSVPIRGDTEAFF
TGCAGTGTTCCTATCCGGGGAGATACTGAAGCTTTCTTT
>TRBJ2-1|TRBV5-1|many|TRBD2
CASSLDFGRAMNEQFF
TGCGCCAGCAGCTTGGATTTCGGGAGGGCCATGAATGAGCAGTTCTTC
>TRBJ1-2|TRBV5-1|many|-
CASSLEGTNYGYTF
TGCGCCAGCAGCTTGGAAGGAACTAACTATGGCTACACCTTC
>TRBJ1-1|TRBV7-2|many|TRBD1
CASSFSGTANTEAFF
TGTGCCAGCAGCTTCTCCGGGACAGCGAACACTGAAGCTTTCTTT
>TRBJ2-7|TRBV7-9|many|TRBD1
CASSAGQGNYEQYF
TGTGCCAGCAGCGCGGGACAGGGGAACTACGAGCAGTACTTC
>TRBJ1-1|TRBV3-1|many|-
CASSQTGAMNTEAFF
TGTGCCAGCAGCCAAACCGGGGCCATGAACACTGAAGCTTTCTTT
>TRBJ2-5|TRBV7-2|many|TRBD2
CASSLGLAGGPQETQYF
TGTGCCAGCAGCTTAGGACTAGCGGGAGGGCCTCAAGAGACCCAGTACTTC
>TRBJ2-5|TRBV6-2/TRBV6-3|many|-
CATKRSPAEETQYF
TGTGCCACCAAGAGGAGTCCGGCGGAAGAGACCCAGTACTTC
>TRBJ2-2|TRBV5-5|many|-
CASSQWTKNTGELFF
TGTGCCAGCAGCCAATGGACAAAAAACACCGGGGAGCTGTTTTTT
>TRBJ2-2|TRBV9|many|-
CASSVGGAQAGELFF
TGTGCCAGCAGCGTAGGGGGGGCGCAAGCCGGGGAGCTGTTTTTT
>TRBJ2-1|TRBV6-4|many|TRBD2
CASSDLRRGGGDEQFF
TGTGCCAGCAGTGACCTACGGCGGGGGGGCGGGGATGAGCAGTTCTTC
>TRBJ1-2|TRBV5-1|many|-
CASSLQDPNYGYTF
TGCGCCAGCAGCTTACAGGACCCTAACTATGGCTACACCTTC
>TRBJ1-4|TRBV12-5|many|-
CASGFLSPNGEKLFF
TGTGCTAGTGGTTTCCTGAGTCCGAACGGGGAAAAACTGTTTTTT
>TRBJ2-2|TRBV5-1|many|-
CASSPDTNRVNTGELFF
TGCGCCAGCAGCCCAGACACTAACAGGGTGAACACCGGGGAGCTGTTTTTT